This T cell receptor beta chain emerged from a study of blood T cells in healthy people across ages. Study in general: Template switching captured about one barcoded beta molecule per two T cells.

A sample-barcoded 5' primer and a J-beta primer mix were used in a second PCR of roughly 6 to 11 cycles. Tags on each cDNA molecule came from a template-switch adaptor with 12 random nucleotides. Via MiXCR, TCRdb re-called the 5' RACE reads, giving one row per CDR3 protein. This table holds almost 1 million distinct CDR3 sequences, approximately 50% found once. V lost 0 bases and J lost 4; bases outside the gene matches: 15. Germline CDR1 is SGDLS and CDR2 is YYNGEE. This CDR3 contains 21 residues. The sequence came from a woman aged 60 to 75 in good health. The sample consisted of blood. The chain couples TRBV9 to TRBJ2-3; 15 bases are shared with TRBD2. This CDR3 is CASSVVGRTSGRVIRADTQYF. The CDR3 DNA follows: TGTGCCAGCAGCGTAGTGGGGCGGACTAGCGGGAGGGTCATCCGCGCAGATACGCAGTATTTT.